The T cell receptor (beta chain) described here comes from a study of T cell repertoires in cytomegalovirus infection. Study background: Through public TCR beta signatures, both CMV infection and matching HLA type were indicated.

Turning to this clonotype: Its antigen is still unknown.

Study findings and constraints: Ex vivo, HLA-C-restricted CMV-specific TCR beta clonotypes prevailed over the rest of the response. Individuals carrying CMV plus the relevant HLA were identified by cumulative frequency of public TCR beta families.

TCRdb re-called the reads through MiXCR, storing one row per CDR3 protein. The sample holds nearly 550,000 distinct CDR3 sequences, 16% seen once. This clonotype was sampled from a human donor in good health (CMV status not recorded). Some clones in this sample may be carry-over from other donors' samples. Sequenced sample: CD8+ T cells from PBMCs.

Here the CDR3 reads CSVYGSYNEQFF. CDR3 bases: TGCAGCGTTTACGGATCCTACAATGAGCAGTTCTTC. This rearrangement joins TRBV29-1 to TRBJ2-1; D unclear. Germline-derived CDR1 and CDR2 are SQVTM and ANQGSEA. There are 12 residues in the CDR3. V lost 5 bases to trimming and J lost 1 base, with 6 bases between them.